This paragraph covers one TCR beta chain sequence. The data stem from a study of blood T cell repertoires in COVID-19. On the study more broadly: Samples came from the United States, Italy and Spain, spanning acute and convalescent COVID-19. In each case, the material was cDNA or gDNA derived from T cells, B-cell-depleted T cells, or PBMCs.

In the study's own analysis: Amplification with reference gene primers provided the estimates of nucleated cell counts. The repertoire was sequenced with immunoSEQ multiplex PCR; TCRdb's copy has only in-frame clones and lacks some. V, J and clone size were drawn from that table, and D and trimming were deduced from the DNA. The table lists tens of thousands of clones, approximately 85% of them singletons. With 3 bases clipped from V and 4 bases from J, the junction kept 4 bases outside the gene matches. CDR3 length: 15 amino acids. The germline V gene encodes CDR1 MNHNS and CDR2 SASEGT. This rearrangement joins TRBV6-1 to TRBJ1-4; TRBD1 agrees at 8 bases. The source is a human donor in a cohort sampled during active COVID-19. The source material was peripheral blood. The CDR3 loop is CASSDLTGDNEKLFF. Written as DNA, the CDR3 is TGTGCCAGCAGTGACCTGACAGGGGATAATGAAAAACTGTTTTTT.